The 27 T cell receptor beta chains given below trace back to one sample, sequenced in a study of CD8+ T cells in alopecia areata. After isolation, RNA underwent reverse transcription to generate cDNA as the sequencing template. Generated by immunoSEQ multiplex PCR, the TCRdb table keeps only in-frame clones and is missing some. This table has 50,000 to 70,000 clones, around 47% appearing once. Specimen: NKG2D-low CD8+ T cells sorted from blood. The receptors shown here come from a human donor with alopecia areata.

This chain links TRBV7-8 with TRBJ2-5; the D call may be TRBD1 or TRBD2 (6 bases each). Deletions cut 1 base from V and 4 bases from J, with 10 bases between. The CDR3 is 14 amino acids. Looked up from germline, CDR1 is SGHVS and CDR2 is FQNEAQ. DNA of the CDR3: TGTGCCAGCAGCTTAGTCGGGGGCGCAGAGACCCAGTACTTC. Translated, it gives CASSLVGGAETQYF.

This chain connects TRBV7-9 to TRBJ1-5; no clear D. There are 15 residues in the CDR3. Trimming removed 4 bases at V and 0 bases at J, with 10 bases between. Germline V gene lookup returns CDR1 SEHNR and CDR2 FQNEAQ (reference sequence). The CDR3 protein is CASSSNRYSNQPQHF. CDR3 bases: TGTGCCAGCAGCTCCAACAGATATAGCAATCAGCCCCAGCATTTT. The full variable domain, its missing parts supplied by reference TRBV7-9 and TRBJ1-5, is DTGVSQNPRHKITKRGQNVTFRCDPISEHNRLYWYRQTLGQGPEFLTYFQNEAQLEKSRLLSDRFSAERPKGSFSTLEIQRTEQGDSAMYLCASSSNRYSNQPQHFGDGTRLSIL.

V usage is TRBV6-5 and J usage is TRBJ2-1; the D is unclear. The CDR3 is 13 amino acids. Germline assignment: CDR1 MNHEY and CDR2 SVGAGI. Trimming shortened V by 2 bases and J by 1 base, and 3 bases separated the two germline ends. CDR3 amino acids: CASSYDSYNEQFF. CDR3 DNA sequence: TGTGCCAGCAGTTACGATTCCTACAATGAGCAGTTCTTC.

This clone occurred many times. The V gene is TRBV23-1, the J gene TRBJ2-4; 9 bases match TRBD2. TRBV23-1 is placed among ORFs of uncertain function. Trimming cost V 3 bases and J 0 bases; bases outside gene matches: 0. This CDR3 is 15 amino acids long. This CDR3 reads CASSQRGGAKNIQYF. DNA for the CDR3: TGCGCCAGCAGTCAGCGGGGGGGAGCCAAAAACATTCAGTACTTC.

The gene calls are TRBV27 and TRBJ1-2; D may be TRBD1 (5 bases). Trimming took off 3 bases at V and 4 bases at J, with 12 bases between the two ends. Germline V gene sequence: CDR1 MNHEY, CDR2 SMNVEV (reference sequence). The length of the CDR3 is 14 residues. CDR3 nucleotides: TGTGCCAGCAGTTTGACGGACACCGGCTATGGCTACACCTTC. It codes for CASSLTDTGYGYTF.

The chain employs TRBV29-1 and TRBJ2-1, with TRBD1 matching over 11 bases. The germline CDR1 and CDR2 sequences are SQVTM and ANQGSEA. CDR3 size: 13 residues. CDR3 loop: CSGFGTGGNEQFF. CDR3 nucleotides: TGCAGTGGTTTTGGGACAGGGGGCAATGAGCAGTTCTTC.

The chain recombines TRBV10-2 with TRBJ1-1; unclear D gene. Germline V gene data show CDR1 as WSHSY and CDR2 as SAAADI. The CDR3 covers 11 residues. Deletions cut 7 bases from V and 4 bases from J, with 7 bases between. CDR3 nucleotide sequence: TGCGCCAGCAAAGTAGGCACTGAAGCTTTCTTT. Encoded protein: CASKVGTEAFF.

The chain employs TRBV7-2 and TRBJ2-1; TRBD2 matches 15 bases. Losses at the gene ends were 6 bases for V and 8 bases for J; bases not matched to a gene: 5. In germline, CDR1 is SGHTA, CDR2 FQGNSA. The CDR3 is made up of 15 amino acids. The CDR3 here is CASSRTSGRAHEQFF. The CDR3 DNA follows: TGTGCCAGCAGTCGGACTAGCGGGAGGGCTCATGAGCAGTTCTTC.

The rearrangement joins TRBV6-5 to TRBJ2-5, with 9 bases fitting TRBD1. Germline trimming cut 4 bases from V and 5 bases from J; bases unmatched to any gene: 11. This CDR3 region has 16 residues. Germline assignment: CDR1 MNHEY and CDR2 SVGAGI. In DNA, the CDR3 is TGTGCCAGCAGTTCCACGTTGACAGGGGGAGGGGAGACCCAGTACTTC. It is translated as CASSSTLTGGGETQYF.

This clone was detected a few times. V gene TRBV5-1 combines with J gene TRBJ2-3; D remains unclear. CDR1 and CDR2 from the germline V gene are SGHRS and YFSETQ. The CDR3 covers 15 residues. V was clipped by 2 bases and J by 1 base, with 11 bases between them. The CDR3 DNA reads as TGCGCCAGCAGCTTTTTGACGGGCCGCACAGATACGCAGTATTTT. Its translation is CASSFLTGRTDTQYF.

The chain couples TRBV27 to TRBJ2-1; TRBD1 matches at 8 bases. Germline CDR1 MNHEY, CDR2 SMNVEV (reference sequence). The V gene end was trimmed by 5 bases and the J gene end by 8 bases; junction bases not matched to a gene: 8. The CDR3 has 14 amino acids. The CDR3 DNA is TGTGCCAGCAGTCCGCGGACAGGGAGGCATGAGCAGTTCTTC. Amino acid sequence: CASSPRTGRHEQFF.

V is TRBV27 and J is TRBJ2-7; TRBD1 is a possible D gene (6 bases). Germline CDR1 reads MNHEY; CDR2 reads SMNVEV (reference sequence). The CDR3 consists of 17 residues. The V gene lost 5 bases and the J gene lost 0 bases, with 20 bases spanning the gap. The CDR3 loop reads CASSATPGHHPSYEQYF. The CDR3 coding sequence is TGTGCCAGCAGTGCTACGCCGGGACATCATCCCTCCTACGAGCAGTACTTC.

This clone has ten or more counts. The CDR3 DNA reads as TGCGCCAGCAGTCAATCGAAGCAGGGGGCAGGCGGGGAGCTGTTTTTT. Protein: CASSQSKQGAGGELFF. The gene calls are TRBV23-1 and TRBJ2-2; 8 nucleotides line up with TRBD1. TRBV23-1 has ORF status, its function being uncertain. This CDR3 contains 16 residues. V was pared by 0 bases and J by 7 bases, with 7 bases of the junction left unmatched.

The rearrangement uses TRBV5-4 and TRBJ2-3; D is uncertain. The CDR3 covers 13 residues. Germline V lookup: CDR1 SGHNT, CDR2 YYREEE (reference sequence). The V and J ends lost 8 bases and 0 bases respectively, with 10 bases between them. The CDR3 region is CASGSESTDTQYF. CDR3 DNA: TGTGCCAGTGGCTCAGAGAGCACAGATACGCAGTATTTT.

The chain has TRBV4-3 and TRBJ2-1, with D unresolved. CDR1 is LGHNA, CDR2 YSLEER, per germline. V shed 0 bases and J shed 4 bases, with 7 bases lying between them. This CDR3 is 14 amino acids long. In DNA, the CDR3 is TGCGCCAGCAGCCAAGAAACCGAATACAATGAGCAGTTCTTC. The encoded protein is CASSQETEYNEQFF.

V gene TRBV2 combines with J gene TRBJ2-2; 7 bases fit TRBD1. Germline values: CDR1 SNHLY, CDR2 FYNNEI. This CDR3 has 14 amino acids. The V and J ends lost 10 bases and 6 bases, in that order; junction bases with no gene match: 11. The CDR3 region is CANLGQAGSGELFF. In DNA, the CDR3 is TGTGCCAACCTAGGACAGGCCGGTTCCGGGGAGCTGTTTTTT.

The sample holds a few counts of this clone. The same CDR3 is also encoded by other DNA sequences in this sample. The rearrangement uses TRBV29-1 and TRBJ2-7; 7 bases are shared with TRBD1. Per the germline V gene, CDR1 is SQVTM and CDR2 is ANQGSEA. With 3 bases clipped from V and 2 bases from J, the junction kept 4 bases outside the gene matches. The CDR3 is 13 residues long. CDR3 in DNA: TGCAGCGTTGAGAGGGACAGACCCTACGAGCAGTACTTC. This codes for CSVERDRPYEQYF.

This clone was counted between two and nine times. The chain joins TRBV25-1 to TRBJ2-3; 9 bases line up with TRBD1. This CDR3 spans 16 amino acids. From germline, CDR1 is MGHDK and CDR2 SYGVNS. With V trimmed by 4 bases and J by 3 bases, 8 bases remained unmatched. The CDR3 DNA follows: TGTGCCAGCAGTGGGTCACAGGGGGCGCATACAGATACGCAGTATTTT. Translation: CASSGSQGAHTDTQYF.

In the case of this clone: Within the sample, other DNA sequences also encode this same CDR3. The chain combines TRBV29-1 with TRBJ2-6; D remains unclear. Germline V lookup: CDR1 SQVTM, CDR2 ANQGSEA. Trimming removed 6 bases from V and 1 base from J, with 4 bases in between. The CDR3 is made up of 12 amino acids. The CDR3 loop is CSVDSGANVLTF. The CDR3 DNA follows: TGCAGCGTCGATTCTGGGGCCAACGTCCTGACTTTC.

The gene calls are TRBV27 and TRBJ2-7, with TRBD2 identical over 13 bases. Germline V gene lookup returns CDR1 MNHEY and CDR2 SMNVEV (reference sequence). This CDR3 region has 15 residues. J lost 6 bases, V lost 3 bases, and 5 bases had no gene match. DNA for the CDR3: TGTGCCAGCAGTTTCGGACTAGCGGGAGTCGGCGAGCAGTACTTC. The encoded protein is CASSFGLAGVGEQYF.

There are a few counts of this clone. The V call is TRBV12-5, the J call TRBJ1-3, with D uncertain. The CDR3 consists of 13 residues. CDR1 LGHNT and CDR2 FRNRAP come from the germline V gene. V shed 7 bases and J shed 7 bases, with 14 bases lying between them. CDR3 nucleotide sequence: TGTGCTAGTGCTTCCCCTGGGCTGAACACCATATATTTT. Its translation: CASASPGLNTIYF. Filled out from reference TRBV12-5 and TRBJ1-3, the complete variable domain reads DARVTQTPRHKVTEMGQEVTMRCQPILGHNTVFWYRQTMMQGLELLAYFRNRAPLDDSGMPKDRFSAEMPDATLATLKIQPSEPRDSAVYFCASASPGLNTIYFGEGSWLTVV.

The chain couples TRBV4-2 to TRBJ2-5; 9 nucleotides agree with TRBD1. V shed 8 bases, J shed 7 bases, and the junction held 8 bases outside the gene matches. CDR1 LGHNA and CDR2 YNFKEQ come from the germline V gene. This CDR3 has 13 residues. In DNA form, the CDR3 reads TGTGCCAGCGCGGACAGGGGCGAAAGGACCCAGTACTTC. Translation gives CASADRGERTQYF.

V usage is TRBV7-9 and J usage is TRBJ2-5; 9 bases are shared with TRBD1. V dropped 4 bases and J dropped 5; count of bases not matched to a gene: 8. The CDR3 runs 15 residues. CDR1 and CDR2 from the germline V gene are SEHNR and FQNEAQ (reference sequence). CDR3 bases: TGTGCCAGCAGCTGGGCCGGGACAGGGAACGAGACCCAGTACTTC. Translation gives CASSWAGTGNETQYF.

A few counts support this clone. The chain recombines TRBV29-1 with TRBJ2-3; TRBD1 or TRBD2 may be the D gene (6 bases each). The CDR3 is made up of 14 amino acids. Germline loops: CDR1 SQVTM, CDR2 ANQGSEA. With 7 bases removed from V and 0 bases from J, the gap between germline ends came to 14 bases. The CDR3 sequence is CSADTGASTDTQYF. The CDR3 DNA follows: TGCAGCGCCGATACGGGGGCTAGCACAGATACGCAGTATTTT.

The V gene is TRBV27, the J gene TRBJ1-1; TRBD1 matches at 10 bases. This CDR3 has 13 residues. Germline CDR1 is MNHEY and CDR2 is SMNVEV (reference sequence). Trimming removed 6 bases from V and 3 bases from J; junction bases left unmatched: 1. CDR3 DNA: TGTGCCAGCAGGGACAGGGGGTACACTGAAGCTTTCTTT. Translation gives CASRDRGYTEAFF.

The chain recombines TRBV9 with TRBJ2-7; TRBD2 agrees at 9 bases. Losses at the gene ends were 1 base for V and 6 bases for J; bases not matched to a gene: 5. The CDR3 length is 14 residues. Germline V gives CDR1 SGDLS, CDR2 YYNGEE. CDR3 protein: CASSVSGLASEQYF. CDR3 bases: TGTGCCAGCAGCGTATCAGGACTAGCGAGCGAGCAGTACTTC.

The genes are TRBV9 and TRBJ1-1; weak D call: TRBD1 (5 bases). The CDR3 totals 16 residues. V was shortened by 3 bases and J by 0 bases, with 15 bases between the two germline ends. CDR1 and CDR2 (germline): SGDLS, YYNGEE. The CDR3 loop reads CASSARPGGLNTEAFF. In DNA, the CDR3 is TGTGCCAGCAGCGCCCGCCCCGGGGGACTGAACACTGAAGCTTTCTTT.